This TCR beta chain was profiled in a study of blood T cell repertoires in COVID-19. The wider study: The United States, Italy and Spain provided the acute and convalescent COVID-19 samples. Sources were T cells, B-cell-depleted T cells, or PBMCs; the material itself was cDNA or gDNA.

This CDR3 has 16 amino acids. V lost 1 base and J lost 5; bases outside the gene matches: 7. From germline, CDR1 is LGHDT and CDR2 YNNKEL (reference sequence). Authors' methods: Reference gene primer amplification yielded estimated nucleated cell counts. Method: immunoSEQ multiplex PCR; TCRdb's copy keeps in-frame clones and lacks some. V and J calls and clone size are those listed in that table; D and trimming were worked out from the DNA. The sample lists 77,000 or so clones, approximately 83% seen once, with 6% to 7% in the top ten. J is TRBJ2-3 and V is TRBV3-1 (or the pseudogene TRBV3-2); 9 nucleotides match TRBD2. Specimen: peripheral blood. This clonotype was obtained from an older woman with acute or convalescent COVID-19. The CDR3, as DNA: TGTGCCAGCAGCCAAGCCGGCGGGGGGGCTGGAGATACGCAGTATTTT. It yields the protein CASSQAGGGAGDTQYF.